This TCR beta chain was sequenced in a study of cytomegalovirus exposure and HLA in healthy donors. Primers for the PCR totalled 60 Vbeta and 13 Jbeta. The table came from immunoSEQ multiplex PCR; TCRdb's copy has only in-frame clones and leaves some out. Of 180,000 or so clones in the sample, roughly three quarters were seen once. Trimming stripped 2 bases from V and 1 base from J, with 12 bases between. The CDR3 has 15 amino acids. From germline, CDR1 is GTSNPN and CDR2 SVGIG (reference sequence). The chain couples TRBV30 to TRBJ2-1, with D perhaps TRBD2 (7 bases). This receptor was identified in a male donor in good health and CMV-seronegative. The sample comprised PBMCs. CDR3 coding DNA: TGTGCCTGGAGTTCCCGGGGGGCATCCTACAATGAGCAGTTCTTC. Translating it yields CAWSSRGASYNEQFF.